These T cell receptor beta chains were read from a single sample in a study of identical twins. TCRdb processed the 5' RACE reads anew with MiXCR; each CDR3 protein has one entry. Of around 480,000 distinct CDR3 sequences in the sample, 12% to 15% are singletons; the top ten hold around 0.57%. This same sample was also taken into another study, of yellow fever vaccine responses in identical twins.

Material for sequencing was CD4+ T cells sorted from blood. The receptors derive from a woman between 18 and 29 years old in good health. CDR3s include the opening cysteine and the closing phenylalanine or tryptophan.

TRBJ2-5 TRBV2 CASTSYSGGQETQYF
TRBJ2-1 TRBV28 CASSPPGSSYNEQFF
TRBJ2-3 TRBV29-1 CSVAFGQGFTDTQYF
TRBJ2-7 TRBV7-3 CASSSLEQNSYEQYF
TRBJ2-5 TRBV23-1 CASSQTGQGRDQETQYF
TRBJ2-3 TRBV7-2 CASSYDRDTQYF
TRBJ2-5 TRBV24-1 CATSDPGQDFKETQYF
TRBJ2-3 TRBV6-1 CASRMDRNTGTQYF
TRBJ2-4 TRBV4-1 CASSQDRDTVGGHIQYF
TRBJ2-1 TRBV5-1 CASSPREGGSTYNEQFF
TRBJ2-2 TRBV21-1 CASSPGACTGELFF
TRBJ2-3 TRBV20-1 CSAREWVPTDTQYF
TRBJ2-5 TRBV4-3 CASSQDGSGQETQYF
TRBJ2-5 TRBV5-4 CASSFRLAGALGGGETQYF
TRBJ2-5 TRBV12-3/TRBV12-4 CASRRRQNQETQYF
TRBJ2-5 TRBV5-6 CASRSNLGKETQYF
TRBJ2-2 TRBV10-3 CAISETSGGLNTGELFF
TRBJ2-5 TRBV25-1 CASSKGQITEETQYF
TRBJ1-4 TRBV5-4 CASSPGGRDEKLFF
TRBJ1-1 TRBV29-1 CSVGAVGGNTEAFF
TRBJ2-5 TRBV5-5 CASSLGDSPGETQYF
TRBJ2-2 TRBV20-1 CSARDRRVGNTGELFF
TRBJ2-5 TRBV10-2 CASTDGGAETQYF
TRBJ2-3 TRBV18 CASSPPGVTDTQYF
TRBJ2-1 TRBV7-2 CASSFSLAGAYNEQFF
TRBJ1-5 TRBV20-1 CSAREPWGGGQPQHF
TRBJ2-1 TRBV24-1 CATSDGQGYNEQFF
TRBJ2-1 TRBV20-1 CSATGSSEQFF
TRBJ2-5 TRBV3-1 CASSQVGRVEETQYF
TRBJ2-7 TRBV30 CAWSTGDYEQYF
TRBJ2-3 TRBV7-2 CASSLFPGQGADTQYF
TRBJ1-2 TRBV5-1 CASSWGQDGYTF
TRBJ2-1 TRBV7-2 CASSSQAGFGDEQFF
TRBJ2-5 TRBV12-3/TRBV12-4 CASSLAAGYQETQYF
TRBJ1-1 TRBV4-3 CASSQGGQSNTEAFF
TRBJ2-1 TRBV10-3 CATRTSGSREQFF
TRBJ1-4 TRBV7-8 CASSLGERALEKLFF
TRBJ2-2 TRBV9 CASSVGSGGTGELFF
TRBJ2-2 TRBV7-2 CASSYPGQSITGELFF
TRBJ2-5 TRBV6-1 CASSEGLVYETQYF